This T cell receptor (beta chain) was identified in a study of CD8 T cells in ankylosing spondylitis. The study, taken as a whole, reports: Peripheral blood samples showed relatively rare disease-linked clones, and these clones were CD8+. A TCR beta motif of 7 to 9 highly homologous variants seemed to mark ankylosing spondylitis blood. As reported, disease-linked clones showed significant enrichment in matched ankylosing spondylitis synovial fluid.

This CDR3 contains 14 residues. The V gene's germline CDR1 is SNHLY and CDR2 FYNNEI. V shed 4 bases, J shed 6 bases, and the junction held 3 bases outside the gene matches. There are a few counts of this clonotype. Its antigen is unknown. The TCR beta libraries were generated through quantitative 5'-RACE incorporating molecular barcodes. TCRdb itself ran the 5' RACE reads through MiXCR, one entry per CDR3 protein. The table lists around 250,000 distinct CDR3 sequences, over 8.5% of them singletons, with roughly 6.8% in the top ten. This chain links TRBV2 with TRBJ2-2, with 9 bases that match TRBD2. The sequenced sample was blood, either unsorted or a sorted T cell fraction (not recorded which). The clonotype originates from a male donor with ankylosing spondylitis or in good health (not recorded which). The CDR3 loop is CASSVAGEAGELFF. The CDR3 nucleotides are TGTGCCAGCAGTGTAGCGGGAGAGGCCGGGGAGCTGTTTTTT.